Listed here are 18 T cell receptor beta chains from one sample, sequenced in a study of cytomegalovirus exposure and HLA in healthy donors. This PCR relied on a set of 60 Vbeta primers and 13 Jbeta primers. Here immunoSEQ multiplex PCR was the method, and the copy in TCRdb shows in-frame clones only, minus some. The sample shows some 110,000 clones, approximately 80% of them seen only once. Sequencing used PBMCs. Receptor source: a woman between 35 and 50 years old in good health and CMV-seronegative.

This sequence joins TRBV9 and TRBJ2-7, with 8 bases fitting TRBD1. Germline lookup yields CDR1 SGDLS and CDR2 YYNGEE. The CDR3 runs to 14 residues. The trim removed 3 bases at V and 6 bases at J, leaving 8 bases unmatched. Here the CDR3 reads CASSGTGSAGEQYF. As DNA, the CDR3 is TGTGCCAGCAGCGGGACAGGGTCTGCTGGCGAGCAGTACTTC.

This clone was found once. The gene calls are TRBV19 and TRBJ1-4; D unclear. From germline, CDR1 is LNHDA and CDR2 SQIVND (reference sequence). This CDR3 is 16 amino acids long. Trimming shortened V by 5 bases and J by 7 bases, and 20 bases separated the two germline ends. The DNA for the CDR3 is TGTGCCAGTAGTCTACGAGGGAACGCATGGGGTGAAAAACTGTTTTTT. This codes for CASSLRGNAWGEKLFF.

The chain joins TRBV7-9 to TRBJ2-3; TRBD1 matches 8 bases. Germline values: CDR1 SEHNR, CDR2 FQNEAQ (reference sequence). The CDR3 runs 15 residues. V dropped 5 bases and J dropped 0; count of bases not matched to a gene: 4. CDR3 in amino acids: CASSRQGTSTDTQYF. CDR3 bases: TGTGCCAGCAGCCGACAGGGGACTAGCACAGATACGCAGTATTTT.

V is TRBV11-1 and J is TRBJ2-7; TRBD1 agrees at 8 bases. V was clipped by 5 bases and J by 0 bases; unmatched bases: 6. Germline assignment: CDR1 SGHAT and CDR2 FQDESV (reference sequence). The CDR3 has 15 amino acids. The CDR3 nucleotides are TGTGCCAGCAGCCCGAAGGACAGGGACTCCTACGAGCAGTACTTC. As protein: CASSPKDRDSYEQYF.

The V and J genes are TRBV9 and TRBJ1-3; no clear D. CDR3 size: 15 residues. V lost 0 bases and J 2 bases, leaving 9 bases between the germline ends. Germline CDR1 is SGDLS and CDR2 is YYNGEE. The CDR3 reads CASSVGTATGNTIYF. The CDR3 DNA reads as TGTGCCAGCAGCGTAGGTACAGCTACTGGAAACACCATATATTTT.

The chain recombines TRBV30 with TRBJ2-4; D might be TRBD2 (7 bases). Germline CDR1 is GTSNPN and CDR2 is SVGIG (reference sequence). The CDR3 has 14 amino acids. The V end lost 2 bases, the J end lost 5 bases, and 13 bases lay between the germline ends. DNA of the CDR3: TGTGCCTGGAGTCGGGGGGCCCCCGAAAACATTCAGTACTTC. Translating it yields CAWSRGAPENIQYF.

This clone was detected only a few times. This rearrangement joins TRBV20-1 to TRBJ1-2; D is ambiguous. The CDR3 contains 11 residues. Between the trimmed V and J ends, which lost 8 bases and 8 bases, there was a span of 15 bases. CDR1 is DFQATT, CDR2 SNEGSKA, per germline (reference sequence). Here the CDR3 reads CSTDTPKGYTF. The CDR3 bases are TGCAGTACAGACACCCCCAAGGGCTACACCTTC.

A single count supports this clone. V gene TRBV7-8 combines with J gene TRBJ2-7; 8 nucleotides align to TRBD2. This CDR3 is 15 amino acids long. V shed 1 base, J shed 6 bases, and the junction held 8 bases outside the gene matches. Germline V gene lookup returns CDR1 SGHVS and CDR2 FQNEAQ. The CDR3 region is CASSLVGTSSFEQYF. CDR3 DNA: TGTGCCAGCAGCTTAGTGGGGACTAGTAGCTTCGAGCAGTACTTC.

The gene calls are TRBV11-3 and TRBJ2-2, with D unclear. CDR1 and CDR2 from the germline V gene are SGHNT and YENEEA. Deletions cut 5 bases from V and 6 bases from J, with 10 bases between. The CDR3 has 13 residues. The chain's CDR3 is CASSPTYSGELFF. The DNA of the CDR3 is TGTGCCAGCAGCCCCACCTATTCCGGGGAGCTGTTTTTT.

This rearrangement joins TRBV7-6 to TRBJ2-3, with unresolved D. Trimming left V 1 base short and J 7 bases short, with 12 bases between. Germline V CDR1 and CDR2: SGHVS, FNYEAQ. This CDR3 spans 14 amino acids. The CDR3 sequence is CASSLEQLDNTQYF. The CDR3, as DNA: TGTGCCAGCAGCTTAGAGCAACTCGACAATACGCAGTATTTT. Full variable domain (remainder filled in from reference TRBV7-6 and TRBJ2-3): GAGVSQSPRYKVTKRGQDVALRCDPISGHVSLYWYRQALGQGPEFLTYFNYEAQQDKSGLPNDRFSAERPEGSISTLTIQRTEQRDSAMYRCASSLEQLDNTQYFGPGTRLTVL.

This clone appeared once. The rearrangement joins TRBV30 to TRBJ2-1, with 14 bases lining up with TRBD2. The CDR3 runs 16 residues. Germline trimming cut 3 bases from V and 8 bases from J; bases unmatched to any gene: 9. CDR1 GTSNPN and CDR2 SVGIG come from the germline V gene (reference sequence). The CDR3 is CAWSKGLAGVFDEQFF. CDR3 sequence (DNA): TGTGCCTGGAGCAAGGGACTAGCGGGAGTATTCGATGAGCAGTTCTTC.

This clone was observed a few times. The chain combines TRBV15 with TRBJ2-2; perhaps TRBD2 as D (6 bases). Trimming took off 0 bases at V and 4 bases at J, with 15 bases between the two ends. Germline loops: CDR1 LNHNV, CDR2 YYDKDF (reference sequence). The CDR3 sequence is 17 residues long. Here the CDR3 reads CATSRESLFGGTGELFF. The CDR3 DNA sequence: TGTGCCACCAGCAGAGAGAGCCTCTTCGGGGGCACCGGGGAGCTGTTTTTT.

This chain connects TRBV20-1 to TRBJ1-1; maybe TRBD1 (5 bases). In germline, CDR1 is DFQATT, CDR2 SNEGSKA (reference sequence). The CDR3 consists of 11 residues. Between the trimmed V and J ends, which lost 6 bases and 10 bases, there was a span of 15 bases. In DNA form, the CDR3 reads TGCAGTGCCGCCGGGGGGGAGGGAGCTTTCTTT. It codes for CSAAGGEGAFF.

This clone appeared a single time. This chain links TRBV19 with TRBJ1-2, with a weak D call TRBD1 (5 bases). Trimming pared 4 bases from V and 6 bases from J, leaving 9 bases between. Germline CDR1 is LNHDA and CDR2 is SQIVND (reference sequence). This CDR3 region has 12 residues. The CDR3 nucleotides are TGTGCCAGTAGTAATCAGGGAAATGGCTACACCTTC. Its protein product is CASSNQGNGYTF.

J is TRBJ2-1 and V is TRBV9; unclear D gene. The CDR3 is made up of 16 amino acids. V shed 0 bases and J shed 0 bases, with 10 bases lying between them. In germline, CDR1 is SGDLS, CDR2 YYNGEE. CDR3 nucleotide sequence: TGTGCCAGCAGCGTAGTGATGTCAGGCTCCTACAATGAGCAGTTCTTC. Protein: CASSVVMSGSYNEQFF.

Comments on this clone: Germline and junction disagree at one end, which may indicate a read error. The rearrangement joins TRBV6-6 to TRBJ2-6; D is perhaps TRBD2 (6 bases). CDR3 size: 16 residues. Germline assignment: CDR1 MNHNY and CDR2 SVGAGI (reference sequence). The CDR3 sequence: CASSDSGGAGANVLTF. The CDR3 coding sequence is TGTGCCAGCAGTGACTCTGGAGGGGCTGGGGCCAACGTCCTGACTTTC.

CDR3: CAWGGQGGQPQHF. CDR3 bases: TGTGCCTGGGGTGGACAGGGAGGTCAGCCCCAGCATTTT. The gene calls are TRBV30 and TRBJ1-5, with TRBD1 matching 8 bases. With 5 bases clipped from V and 6 bases from J, the junction kept 6 bases outside the gene matches. Germline V CDR1 and CDR2: GTSNPN, SVGIG (reference sequence). The CDR3 contains 13 residues.

The CDR3 DNA is TGCAGCGTTGAAGGGGGGCAGGACTACGAGCAGTACTTC. It yields the protein CSVEGGQDYEQYF. This chain joins TRBV29-1 and TRBJ2-7; weak D call: TRBD1 (6 bases). Germline V gives CDR1 SQVTM, CDR2 ANQGSEA. This CDR3 has 13 amino acids. The V end lost 1 base, the J end lost 3 bases, and 10 bases lay between the germline ends.